The 11 T cell receptor beta chains below were found in one sample sequenced in a study of T cells of healthy individuals. TCRdb re-derived calls from the 5' RACE reads in MiXCR, one entry per CDR3 protein. The sample has about 96,000 distinct CDR3 sequences, approximately 15% seen once; the top ten hold 6.2%. Receptors originate from a human donor in good health.

The genes are TRBV7-9 and TRBJ2-7, with D possibly being TRBD1 (6 bases). The germline V gene encodes CDR1 SEHNR and CDR2 FQNEAQ (reference sequence). The ends were cut back, 5 bases at V and 3 bases at J, with 11 bases in the middle. The CDR3 contains 13 residues. The CDR3 DNA follows: TGTGCCAGCAGCCCCACAGGGATCTACGAGCAGTACTTC. Amino acid sequence: CASSPTGIYEQYF.

This clonotype was found many times. The chain employs TRBV7-9 and TRBJ2-7; 7 nucleotides line up with TRBD1. The CDR3 covers 14 residues. The V and J ends lost 3 bases and 2 bases, in that order; junction bases with no gene match: 4. Germline values: CDR1 SEHNR, CDR2 FQNEAQ (reference sequence). The DNA of the CDR3 is TGTGCCAGCAGCTTGGACGGACAGGCCTACGAGCAGTACTTC. It encodes CASSLDGQAYEQYF.

Concerning this clonotype itself: Since a much larger clone is just one base distant, this may be a read error. The V gene is TRBV15, the J gene TRBJ1-1; TRBD1 aligns across 10 bases. J gave up 0 bases and V 8 bases, and 6 bases lay outside the gene matches. CDR1 and CDR2 from the germline V gene are LNHNV and YYDKDF (reference sequence). The CDR3 runs to 15 residues. The CDR3 coding sequence is TGTGCCACCGTGGACAGGGGGGATGTGAACACTGAAGCTTTCTTT. It yields the protein CATVDRGDVNTEAFF.

In this sample, this clonotype turned up a few times. The chain uses TRBV4-3 and TRBJ2-3, with D maybe TRBD2 (5 bases). With 0 bases removed from V and 3 bases from J, the gap between germline ends came to 16 bases. The CDR3 is made up of 17 amino acids. Germline assignment: CDR1 LGHNA and CDR2 YSLEER. The CDR3 DNA sequence: TGCGCCAGCAGCCAAGATACAAAGGGAGATCTTACAGATACGCAGTATTTT. Translation: CASSQDTKGDLTDTQYF.

The table lists this clonotype with a few counts. V gene TRBV28 combines with J gene TRBJ2-7; D is perhaps TRBD1 (6 bases). The germline CDR1 and CDR2 sequences are MDHEN and SYDVKM. The CDR3 totals 15 residues. Trimming cost V 2 bases and J 2 bases, with 13 bases left between them. For the CDR3, the DNA is TGTGCCAGCAGTTTAGCCTCGACAGGAGCCTACGAGCAGTACTTC. It is translated as CASSLASTGAYEQYF.

The J gene is TRBJ2-5, the V gene TRBV5-6, with 7 nucleotides matching TRBD2. The J segment lost 4 bases and the V segment lost 4 bases, leaving 7 bases of the junction unmatched. In germline, CDR1 is SGHDT, CDR2 YYEEEE. The CDR3 has 14 residues. The chain's CDR3 is CASSRWEGRETQYF. CDR3 bases: TGTGCCAGCAGCCGCTGGGAGGGCAGAGAGACCCAGTACTTC.

This clonotype came up a few times. The rearrangement uses TRBV3-1 and TRBJ2-1; 11 bases fit TRBD2. The V gene's germline CDR1 is LGHDT and CDR2 YNNKEL (reference sequence). Germline trimming cut 4 bases from V and 5 bases from J; bases unmatched to any gene: 4. The CDR3 loop spans 15 amino acids. The CDR3 region has the DNA TGTGCCAGCAGCCTCCTAGCGGGAGGTAACAATGAGCAGTTCTTC. Translating gives CASSLLAGGNNEQFF.

This clonotype has more than one count but fewer than ten. The chain employs TRBV11-1 and TRBJ2-5; perhaps TRBD1 as D (6 bases). The CDR3 has 15 residues. Trimming stripped 5 bases from V and 2 bases from J, with 15 bases between. From germline, CDR1 is SGHAT and CDR2 FQDESV (reference sequence). CDR3 protein: CASSRILTGQETQYF. The DNA for the CDR3 is TGTGCCAGCAGCCGAATACTCACAGGGCAAGAGACCCAGTACTTC.

This clonotype came up many times. The V and J genes are TRBV6-1 and TRBJ1-5; 7 nucleotides match TRBD1. This CDR3 contains 13 residues. Trimming removed 3 bases from V and 4 bases from J; junction bases left unmatched: 0. The germline V gene has CDR1 MNHNS and CDR2 SASEGT. The CDR3 spells CASSDRGNQPQHF. Written as DNA, the CDR3 is TGTGCCAGCAGTGACAGGGGGAATCAGCCCCAGCATTTT.

This clonotype has ten or more counts. V gene TRBV20-1 combines with J gene TRBJ2-5; TRBD2 matches at 9 bases. The CDR3 loop spans 16 amino acids. V lost 0 bases to trimming and J lost 5 bases; unmatched junction nucleotides: 10. Germline CDR1 is DFQATT and CDR2 is SNEGSKA (reference sequence). This chain's CDR3 is CSARDNLAGIGETQYF. DNA for the CDR3: TGCAGTGCTAGAGATAACCTAGCGGGGATCGGTGAGACCCAGTACTTC.

This clonotype came up many times. The chain uses TRBV29-1 and TRBJ1-1; D not certain. This CDR3 comprises 15 residues. Germline V gene data show CDR1 as SQVTM and CDR2 as ANQGSEA. Trimming removed 6 bases at V and 0 bases at J, with 17 bases between. This CDR3 is CSVETLSWLNTEAFF. The CDR3 bases are TGCAGCGTAGAAACATTGTCGTGGTTGAACACTGAAGCTTTCTTT.